The text below deals with one T cell receptor (beta chain). Its antigen is unidentified. Sequencing was performed with immunoSEQ multiplex PCR; in TCRdb, only in-frame clones are kept and a portion is missing. In the table there are fewer than 150,000 clones, approximately 90% of which are singletons. This entry is derived from a study of T cell responses to AZD1222 COVID-19 vaccine. General observations from the study: CD4 TCRs linked to vaccination spanned spike, dominating at 160-218 and 743-854.

J gave up 2 bases and V 5 bases, and 8 bases lay outside the gene matches. Germline-derived CDR1 and CDR2 are MNHEY and SMNVEV (reference sequence). The CDR3 runs to 15 residues. The sequence came from an adult who received the AZD1222 COVID-19 vaccine. The J gene is TRBJ2-7, the V gene TRBV27; the match to TRBD1 covers 8 bases. This specimen consisted of peripheral blood, obtained 28 days after the second AZD1222 dose. CDR3 in amino acids: CASSLWDRIAYEQYF. CDR3 in DNA: TGTGCCAGCAGTCTGTGGGACAGGATAGCCTACGAGCAGTACTTC.